The present TCR beta chain was sequenced within a study of response to subunit inactivated influenza vaccine. General observations from the study: After each seasonal influenza vaccination, few new T cells are recruited, the authors suggested.

From germline, CDR1 is LNHDA and CDR2 SQIVND (reference sequence). CDR3 length equals 15 residues. Trimming took off 1 base at V and 6 bases at J, with 13 bases between the two ends. Each CDR3 protein is one row after TCRdb ran MiXCR on the RT-PCR reads. The table includes roughly 710,000 distinct CDR3 sequences, 14% detected once. With regard to this clonotype: Its antigen remains unknown.

The chain uses TRBV19 and TRBJ2-1; a weak D match, TRBD2 (6 bases). The TCR originated in a man between 50 and 59 years old who received an inactivated influenza vaccine. Material: PBMCs from blood, obtained around two weeks before vaccination. CDR3 in DNA: TGTGCCAGTAGTATAGGACCAGGGAGGAGCAATGAGCAGTTCTTC. Its translation is CASSIGPGRSNEQFF.